Each of the 19 T cell receptor beta chains below was sequenced from the same sample in a study of cytomegalovirus exposure and HLA in healthy donors. Vbeta (60) and Jbeta (13) primers were used in the PCR. The protocol was immunoSEQ multiplex PCR, while the TCRdb copy is restricted to in-frame clones and leaves out a portion. This sample has roughly 150,000 clones, with about 74% found just once. Material for sequencing was PBMCs. These receptors originate from a man aged 25 to 40 in good health and CMV-seronegative.

The table lists this clone with a few counts. The chain uses TRBV2 and TRBJ1-5; TRBD1 agrees at 8 bases. The V gene's germline CDR1 is SNHLY and CDR2 FYNNEI. The CDR3 extends over 16 amino acids. V shed 4 bases and J 2 bases; nucleotides not matched to a gene: 7. CDR3 sequence reads: CASSASGGAGNQPQHF. The CDR3 bases are TGTGCCAGCAGTGCTTCAGGGGGCGCGGGCAATCAGCCCCAGCATTTT.

This clone was found a few times. V gene TRBV28 combines with J gene TRBJ2-3; 9 nucleotides line up with TRBD1. Germline assignment: CDR1 MDHEN and CDR2 SYDVKM. The junction had 5 bases not matched to a gene; V was cut back by 2 bases and J by 5 bases. The CDR3 extends over 15 amino acids. The CDR3 reads CASSLGGQGIDTQYF. CDR3 bases: TGTGCCAGCAGTTTAGGGGGACAGGGAATAGATACGCAGTATTTT.

The chain couples TRBV10-2 to TRBJ2-3, with TRBD1 identical over 8 bases. V trimming: 8 bases; J trimming: 7 bases; junction bases outside the gene matches: 17. CDR3 length: 16 amino acids. The germline V gene has CDR1 WSHSY and CDR2 SAAADI. The CDR3 nucleotides read TGCGCCAGCGGCTCTCTACCGGGACAGGACCGAAATACGCAGTATTTT. Its protein product is CASGSLPGQDRNTQYF.

In DNA form, the CDR3 reads TGTGCCAGCAGCGCGATAGCGGGAGGTCGCGGCGAGCAGTACTTC. Translation gives CASSAIAGGRGEQYF. V is TRBV9 and J is TRBJ2-7, with 10 bases fitting TRBD2. The V gene end was trimmed by 3 bases and the J gene end by 6 bases; junction bases not matched to a gene: 9. The CDR3 loop spans 15 amino acids. Germline values: CDR1 SGDLS, CDR2 YYNGEE.

The V gene is TRBV5-4, the J gene TRBJ2-7, with D perhaps TRBD1 (6 bases). CDR1 is SGHNT and CDR2 is YYREEE in the germline V gene (reference sequence). The CDR3 loop spans 12 amino acids. V lost 5 bases and J 9 bases, leaving 15 bases between the germline ends. DNA for the CDR3: TGTGCCAGCAGTGGACAGCTTACGGGGCAGTACTTC. It yields the protein CASSGQLTGQYF.

V gene TRBV15 combines with J gene TRBJ2-3; TRBD2 matches at 14 bases. V lost 1 base, J lost 7 bases, and 4 bases stayed unmatched. The CDR3 spans 16 residues. Germline values: CDR1 LNHNV, CDR2 YYDKDF (reference sequence). The CDR3 is CATSRVGLAGEYTQYF. For the CDR3, the DNA is TGTGCCACCAGCAGAGTGGGACTAGCGGGAGAATATACGCAGTATTTT.

A note on this clone: The junction does not match germline at one end; this may be a read error. The chain carries TRBV7-8 and TRBJ2-7; possibly TRBD2 for D (6 bases). Per germline, CDR1 SGHVS and CDR2 FQNEAQ. The CDR3 consists of 17 residues. In DNA, the CDR3 is TGTGCCGGCAGCTTAGCGGTATCGACTCGAAGACTTTACGAGCAGTACTTC. Protein: CAGSLAVSTRRLYEQYF.

The rearrangement links TRBV29-1 to TRBJ1-2; possibly TRBD1 for D (6 bases). V was trimmed by 1 base and J by 0 bases, leaving 21 bases between them. This CDR3 is 18 amino acids long. Germline V gives CDR1 SQVTM, CDR2 ANQGSEA. The CDR3 loop reads CSVEVIGQKTHTNYGYTF. DNA for the CDR3: TGCAGCGTTGAAGTAATAGGACAGAAAACACATACTAACTATGGCTACACCTTC.

This clone was seen a handful of times. The genes are TRBV7-6 and TRBJ2-7, with D possibly matching TRBD1 (6 bases). Germline CDR1 and CDR2: SGHVS and FNYEAQ. V was trimmed by 1 base and J by 2 bases, leaving 9 bases between them. This CDR3 has 14 amino acids. The CDR3 loop is CASSLVGQTYEQYF. CDR3 bases: TGTGCCAGCAGCTTAGTCGGACAGACCTACGAGCAGTACTTC.

The V and J genes are TRBV29-1 and TRBJ1-2, with a tentative D call TRBD1 (6 bases). CDR1 is SQVTM, CDR2 ANQGSEA, per germline. Deletions cut 0 bases from V and 5 bases from J, with 16 bases between. There are 15 residues in the CDR3. The CDR3 region has the DNA TGCAGCGTTGAAGAAAGGGGGATTGGGAAATATGGCTACACCTTC. It specifies CSVEERGIGKYGYTF.

The J gene is TRBJ2-1, the V gene TRBV5-1; TRBD2 is a possible D gene (6 bases). The germline CDR1 and CDR2 sequences are SGHRS and YFSETQ. The CDR3 totals 13 residues. Trimming stripped 4 bases from V and 5 bases from J, with 10 bases between. The CDR3 reads CASSTGLHNEQFF. DNA for the CDR3: TGCGCCAGCAGCACGGGACTGCACAATGAGCAGTTCTTC.

The genes are TRBV5-1 and TRBJ2-3; perhaps TRBD1 as D (6 bases). Germline V gene data show CDR1 as SGHRS and CDR2 as YFSETQ. Trimming left V 0 bases short and J 0 bases short, with 14 bases between. The CDR3 covers 17 residues. The DNA of the CDR3 is TGCGCCAGCAGCTTGGGGACAGAGACCTTGAGCACAGATACGCAGTATTTT. This encodes CASSLGTETLSTDTQYF.

This chain connects TRBV27 to TRBJ2-3; the match to TRBD2 covers 7 bases. With 6 bases clipped from V and 2 bases from J, the junction kept 8 bases outside the gene matches. The CDR3 has 15 amino acids. Germline V CDR1 and CDR2: MNHEY, SMNVEV (reference sequence). CDR3 protein: CASRWSGGHTDTQYF. CDR3 coding DNA: TGTGCCAGCAGGTGGTCGGGAGGTCACACAGATACGCAGTATTTT.

This chain links TRBV27 with TRBJ1-1; TRBD1 aligns across 8 bases. The CDR3 contains 15 residues. V shed 3 bases and J 4 bases; nucleotides not matched to a gene: 7. Germline V CDR1 and CDR2: MNHEY, SMNVEV (reference sequence). CDR3 DNA sequence: TGTGCCAGCAGTTTTCAACCGACAGGGGTCACTGAAGCTTTCTTT. Translation: CASSFQPTGVTEAFF.

The rearrangement uses TRBV19 and TRBJ2-7, with D possibly being TRBD2 (6 bases). Germline CDR1 is LNHDA and CDR2 is SQIVND (reference sequence). This CDR3 has 14 amino acids. V dropped 3 bases and J dropped 2 bases, with 11 bases sitting between them. The CDR3 sequence: CASSMPGETYEQYF. Written as DNA, the CDR3 is TGTGCCAGTAGTATGCCGGGGGAAACCTACGAGCAGTACTTC.

This clone was seen a few times. This rearrangement joins TRBV18 to TRBJ2-5, with D perhaps matching TRBD2 (6 bases). Germline CDR1 is KGHSH and CDR2 is LQKENI. The CDR3 runs to 16 residues. The germline V and J ends were trimmed by 3 bases and 5 bases, with 19 bases remaining between them. CDR3 residues: CASSPRMGLEGETQYF. CDR3 DNA sequence: TGTGCCAGCTCACCGCGAATGGGACTGGAGGGGGAGACCCAGTACTTC.

The chain recombines TRBV11-2 with TRBJ2-5; D unresolved. The J call may not be correct, given that the DNA end is closer to TRBJ2-7. This CDR3 is built from 12 residues. Germline V CDR1 and CDR2: SGHAT, FQNNGV. CDR3 sequence reads: CASSLTSYEQYF. DNA for the CDR3: TGTGCCAGCAGCTTAACGTCCTACGAGCAGTACTTC.

The genes are TRBV27 and TRBJ1-5; 10 bases match TRBD1. V dropped 4 bases and J dropped 5; count of bases not matched to a gene: 14. The CDR3 length is 18 residues. From germline, CDR1 is MNHEY and CDR2 SMNVEV (reference sequence). CDR3 in amino acids: CASSSERIGDRGHQPQHF. In DNA form, the CDR3 reads TGTGCCAGCAGTTCCGAGCGGATAGGGGACAGGGGTCATCAGCCCCAGCATTTT.

The V gene is TRBV9, the J gene TRBJ2-5; 9 bases match TRBD2. There are 16 residues in the CDR3. V was clipped by 2 bases and J by 5 bases; unmatched bases: 10. Germline V CDR1 and CDR2: SGDLS, YYNGEE. The CDR3 DNA sequence: TGTGCCAGCAGCGTGGCTCCGGGACTAGCAGGGGAGACCCAGTACTTC. Encoded protein: CASSVAPGLAGETQYF.